The 10 T cell receptor beta chains listed next were all sequenced from one sample in a study of Graves' ophthalmopathy and Graves' hyperthyroidism. Beta-chain TCR CDR3 regions were amplified from RNA transcripts. After a first-round RT-PCR with HTBI primers, a second-round multiplex PCR was run. MiXCR was run by TCRdb on the multiplex PCR reads, yielding one entry per CDR3 protein. The sample records over a million distinct CDR3 sequences, roughly two fifths being singletons. Sequencing was carried out using peripheral blood or thyroid tissue (not recorded which). These receptors were taken from an adult man with Graves' hyperthyroidism.

This clonotype appeared many times. This may be a read error: a much more frequent sequence differs by one nucleotide. The chain has TRBV15 and TRBJ1-5; the D gene is possibly TRBD1 (5 bases). The V gene's germline CDR1 is LNHNV and CDR2 YYDKDF (reference sequence). The CDR3 is 15 residues long. Trimming took off 0 bases at V and 2 bases at J, with 8 bases between the two ends. CDR3 DNA sequence: TGTGCCACCAGCAGAGACCAGGGTGGCAATCAGCCCCAGCATTTT. Translation: CATSRDQGGNQPQHF.

This clonotype has a single count. The CDR3 ends on some other residue instead of the conserved phenylalanine or tryptophan, so this is likely a read error. Because the CDR3's place on the DNA is in doubt, the DNA is left out and the CDR3 is given as listed by TCRdb. The chain uses TRBV2 and TRBJ1-2; the D call in the table, TRBD1, was not verified against the DNA. From its first to its last residue, the CDR3 has 10 amino acids. Germline CDR1 SNHLY, CDR2 FYNNEI. The CDR3 protein is CASTQGTYTY.

This clonotype has only a few counts. The chain has TRBV27 and TRBJ1-2, with 7 bases identical to TRBD1. The germline CDR1 and CDR2 sequences are MNHEY and SMNVEV (reference sequence). This CDR3 comprises 15 residues. The junction had 11 bases not matched to a gene; V was cut back by 6 bases and J by 4 bases. CDR3 region: CASSRDRVAGYGYTF. The CDR3 coding sequence is TGTGCCAGCAGCCGCGACAGGGTAGCGGGCTATGGCTACACCTTC.

Note on this clonotype: A read error may account for a junction end that differs from germline. CDR3 nucleotide sequence: TGTGCCACCAGCAGAAGTGGGGGACTGGGGGACTCGGAAGCTTTC. Its protein product is CATSRSGGLGDSEAF. The chain uses TRBV15 and TRBJ2-6; the D gene is possibly TRBD2 (6 bases). This CDR3 spans 15 amino acids. Germline-derived CDR1 and CDR2 are LNHNV and YYDKDF (reference sequence).

This clonotype was seen only a few times. V usage is TRBV5-1 and J usage is TRBJ2-5, with 8 nucleotides matching TRBD1. The germline V gene has CDR1 SGHRS and CDR2 YFSETQ. After removal of 4 bases from V and 6 bases from J, the junction contained 14 bases not matched to a gene. The CDR3 totals 16 residues. CDR3 amino acids: CASSSDPGQGRQTQYF. The CDR3 DNA reads as TGCGCCAGCAGCAGTGACCCCGGACAGGGTCGGCAGACCCAGTACTTC.

This clonotype was found once. The junction shows a germline mismatch at one end, possibly a read error. The gene calls are TRBV7-9 and TRBJ2-5; D gene unclear. This CDR3 contains 11 residues. Germline V gives CDR1 SEHNR, CDR2 FQNEAQ (reference sequence). CDR3 in amino acids: CAGSSSETQYF. The CDR3 region has the DNA TGTGCCGGCAGCTCAAGCGAGACCCAGTACTTC. Looking up the rest from reference TRBV7-9 and TRBJ2-5 gives the full variable domain: DTGVSQNPRHKITKRGQNVTFRCDPISEHNRLYWYRQTLGQGPEFLTYFQNEAQLEKSRLLSDRFSAERPKGSFSTLEIQRTEQGDSAMYLCAGSSSETQYFGPGTRLLVL.

The chain couples TRBV12-3 or TRBV12-4 to TRBJ2-7, with D perhaps matching TRBD2 (6 bases). V was trimmed by 4 bases and J by 6 bases, leaving 16 bases between them. CDR3 size: 14 residues. The CDR3 DNA reads TGTGCCAGCAGTTCCCGGGGCAGGGAGGTCGAGCAGTACTTC. It translates to CASSSRGREVEQYF.

At least ten counts were recorded for this clonotype. This chain joins TRBV12-3 or TRBV12-4 and TRBJ1-6; D uncertain. The V end was cut by 6 bases, the J end by 8 bases, with 11 bases between. This CDR3 spans 13 amino acids. CDR3 nucleotide sequence: TGTGCCAGCAGCCCCCCCCAGCATTCACCCCTCCACTTT. Translation: CASSPPQHSPLHF.

V gene TRBV5-5 combines with J gene TRBJ2-7, with a possible D match to TRBD1 (5 bases). Trimming stripped 4 bases from V and 3 bases from J, with 11 bases between. CDR3 length: 13 residues. CDR1 SGHKS and CDR2 YYEKEE come from the germline V gene (reference sequence). In nucleotides, the CDR3 is TGTGCCAGCAGCGCGCCCCAGGGCTACGAGCAGTACTTC. Its protein product is CASSAPQGYEQYF.

This clonotype was seen repeatedly, ten times or more. The chain combines TRBV5-1 with TRBJ1-5, with a tentative D call TRBD1 (5 bases). The germline V and J ends were trimmed by 0 bases and 6 bases, with 13 bases remaining between them. The germline V gene has CDR1 SGHRS and CDR2 YFSETQ. The CDR3 consists of 15 residues. DNA for the CDR3: TGCGCCAGCAGCTTGGATTGGGGGTCTTCTCAGCCCCAGCATTTT. It is translated as CASSLDWGSSQPQHF.